This T cell receptor (beta chain) was recovered during a study of molecular identifiers for immune sequencing clone quantification. Findings and caveats of the study: Barcode collisions between identical TCR molecules could shrink estimates of highly expanded clone sizes.

TCRdb ran MiXCR on the PCR reads and lists one entry per CDR3 protein. The sample yields 100,000 or so distinct CDR3 sequences, under 25% seen once. A word on this clonotype: The antigen is not known. Since no conserved phenylalanine or tryptophan closes the CDR3, a read error is the likely cause. Because the CDR3's place on the DNA is in doubt, the DNA is left out and the CDR3 is given as listed by TCRdb.

Per germline, CDR1 KGHSH and CDR2 LQKENI. Both ends counted, the CDR3 spans 14 residues. Naive CD8 T cell sorting was performed on the CD8+CD4-CCR7+CD45RA+ phenotype. The chain joins TRBV18 to TRBJ2-3. The origin of this receptor is a human donor in good health. Some libraries in this study had Jurkat cell RNA spiked in. Sequencing input: naive CD8+ T cells from blood, with Jurkat cell RNA spiked in. The sample's subset: FACS-sorted CD8+CD4-CCR7+CD45RA+ naive T cells. The CDR3 reads CASSRGDGTDTHYP.